This T cell receptor beta chain was found in a study of cytomegalovirus exposure and HLA in healthy donors. In germline, CDR1 is PRHDT, CDR2 FYEKMQ (reference sequence). The length of the CDR3 is 14 residues. A note on this clone: One junction end disagrees with the germline gene, perhaps due to a read error. This sample also contains other DNA sequences that code for the same CDR3.

A multiplex PCR was run with 60 Vbeta primers and 13 Jbeta primers. Libraries were prepared by immunoSEQ multiplex PCR; TCRdb keeps only in-frame clonotypes and omits some of them. This sample yields 170,000 or so clones, of which 70% to 85% are seen a single time; 0.69% belongs to the top ten. The receptor was isolated from a middle-aged woman in good health and CMV-seronegative. Source material: PBMCs. The J gene is TRBJ1-1, the V gene TRBV13, with 7 bases aligning to TRBD1. The DNA for the CDR3 is TGTGCCAGCAGTTCCGGGACAGAGAACACTGAGGCTTTCTTT. Residues: CASSSGTENTEAFF.